This T cell receptor (beta chain) was captured in a study of PD-1 blockade in classical Hodgkin lymphoma. Sequencing used immunoSEQ multiplex PCR; TCRdb keeps in-frame clones, though not all of them. The sample holds approximately 9,000 clones; just over 85% are singletons and the top ten take about 15%. Regarding this clone: The antigen remains undetermined.

Study conclusions and caveats: Why the repertoires differ is still unclear, perhaps disease activity or prior therapy. In newly diagnosed patients, baseline TCR diversity was reportedly below that of healthy donors.

As for time point: newly diagnosed, previously untreated cHL patient sample. Isolated CD8+ T cells were derived from thawed PBMCs through magnetic negative selection. Comparators were PBMCs taken from newly diagnosed, untreated classical Hodgkin lymphoma. CDR3 size: 13 residues. The germline V gene has CDR1 PRHDT and CDR2 FYEKMQ (reference sequence). The V end was cut by 3 bases, the J end by 5 bases, with 8 bases between. The sample was CD8+ T cells from blood. This sequence was found in a human donor with classical Hodgkin lymphoma. This chain links TRBV13 with TRBJ2-1; maybe TRBD2 (5 bases). CDR3 residues: CASSFGGHNEQFF. Here the CDR3 DNA reads TGTGCCAGCAGCTTCGGCGGGCACAATGAGCAGTTCTTC.